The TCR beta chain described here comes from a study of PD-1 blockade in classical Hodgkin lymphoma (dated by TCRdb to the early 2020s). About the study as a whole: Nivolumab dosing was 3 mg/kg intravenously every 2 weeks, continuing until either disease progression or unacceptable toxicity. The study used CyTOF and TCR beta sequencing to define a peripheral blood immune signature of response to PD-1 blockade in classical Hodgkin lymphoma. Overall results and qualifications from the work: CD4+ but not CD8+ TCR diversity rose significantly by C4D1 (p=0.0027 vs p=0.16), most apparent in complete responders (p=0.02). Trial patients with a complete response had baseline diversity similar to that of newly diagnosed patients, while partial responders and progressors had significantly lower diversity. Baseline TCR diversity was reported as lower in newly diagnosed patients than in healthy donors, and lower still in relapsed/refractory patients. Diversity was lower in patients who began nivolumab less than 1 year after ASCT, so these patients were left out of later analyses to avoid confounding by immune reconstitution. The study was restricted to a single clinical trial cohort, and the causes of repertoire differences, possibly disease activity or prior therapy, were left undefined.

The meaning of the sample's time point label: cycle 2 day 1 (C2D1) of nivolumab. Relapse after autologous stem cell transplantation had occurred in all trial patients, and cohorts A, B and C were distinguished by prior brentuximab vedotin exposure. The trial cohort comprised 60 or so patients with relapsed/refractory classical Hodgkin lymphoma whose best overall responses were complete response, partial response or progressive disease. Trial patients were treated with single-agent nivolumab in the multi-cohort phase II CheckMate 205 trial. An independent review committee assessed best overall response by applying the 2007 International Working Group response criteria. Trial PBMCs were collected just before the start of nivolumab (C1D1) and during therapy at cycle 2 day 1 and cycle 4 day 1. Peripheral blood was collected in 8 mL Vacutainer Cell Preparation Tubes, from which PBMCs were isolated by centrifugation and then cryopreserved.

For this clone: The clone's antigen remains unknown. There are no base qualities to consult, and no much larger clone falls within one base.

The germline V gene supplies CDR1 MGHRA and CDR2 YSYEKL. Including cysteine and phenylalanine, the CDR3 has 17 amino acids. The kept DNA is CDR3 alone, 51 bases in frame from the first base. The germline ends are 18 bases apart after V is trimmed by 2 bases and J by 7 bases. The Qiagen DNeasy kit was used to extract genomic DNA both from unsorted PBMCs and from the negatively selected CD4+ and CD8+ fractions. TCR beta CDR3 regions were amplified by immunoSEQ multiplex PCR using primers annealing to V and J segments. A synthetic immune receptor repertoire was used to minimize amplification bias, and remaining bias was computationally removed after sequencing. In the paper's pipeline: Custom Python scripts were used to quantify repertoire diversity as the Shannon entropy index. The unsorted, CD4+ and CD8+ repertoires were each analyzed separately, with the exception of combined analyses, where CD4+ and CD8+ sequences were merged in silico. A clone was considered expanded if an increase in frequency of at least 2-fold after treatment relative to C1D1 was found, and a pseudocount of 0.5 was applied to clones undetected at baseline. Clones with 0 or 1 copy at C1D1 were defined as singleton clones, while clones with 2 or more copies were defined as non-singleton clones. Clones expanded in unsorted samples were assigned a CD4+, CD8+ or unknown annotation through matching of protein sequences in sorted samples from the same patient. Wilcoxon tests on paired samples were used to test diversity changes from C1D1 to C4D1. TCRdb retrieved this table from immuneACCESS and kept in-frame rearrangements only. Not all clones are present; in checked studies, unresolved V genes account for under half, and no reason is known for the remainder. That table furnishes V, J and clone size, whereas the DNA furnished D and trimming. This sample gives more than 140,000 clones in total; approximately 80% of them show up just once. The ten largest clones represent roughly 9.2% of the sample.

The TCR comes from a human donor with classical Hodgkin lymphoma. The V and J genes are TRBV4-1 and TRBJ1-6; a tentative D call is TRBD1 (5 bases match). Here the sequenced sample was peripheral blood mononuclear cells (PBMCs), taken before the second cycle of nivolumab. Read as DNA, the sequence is TGCGCCAGCAGCCAATTGGGGACGGGACGGAACAATTCACCCCTCCACTTT. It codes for CASSQLGTGRNNSPLHF.